This TCR beta chain is drawn from a study of blood T cell repertoires in COVID-19. Study background: PBMCs, B-cell-depleted T cells, or T cells provided the cDNA or gDNA that made up the material.

The CDR3 runs 15 residues. Germline lookup yields CDR1 SGHDT and CDR2 YYEEEE. Between the trimmed V and J ends, which lost 4 bases and 0 bases, there was a span of 14 bases. Enrolment of Seattle patients took place during active infection, and they were followed longitudinally. This clone was observed many times. Authors' methods: The assay estimated nucleated cells by amplifying reference gene primers. The repertoire was sequenced with immunoSEQ multiplex PCR; TCRdb's copy has only in-frame clones and lacks some. V, J and clone size were drawn from that table, and D and trimming were deduced from the DNA. The repertoire holds over 150,000 clones, more than 70% seen once, with roughly a sixth in the top ten.

The specimen sequenced was peripheral blood. This sequence was found in a man aged 50-60 years with COVID-19, enrolled during active disease. This chain uses TRBV5-6 with TRBJ2-7; possible D gene TRBD2, 5 bases. The CDR3 region is CASSRLGVISYEQYF. The CDR3 nucleotides read TGTGCCAGCAGCCGGCTCGGGGTTATCTCCTACGAGCAGTACTTC.